What follows are 31 T cell receptor beta chains derived from one specimen sequenced in a study of T-cell reconstitution after alpha-beta-depleted transplantation in children. TCRbeta library preparation incorporated unique molecular identifiers. TCRdb reanalysed the PCR reads using MiXCR and keeps one entry per CDR3 protein. The sample comprises nearly 550,000 distinct CDR3 sequences, 18% of which are singletons, and more than 2.5% rests with the top ten. Sequences were derived from PBMCs from the stem cell graft donor, sampled from the stem cell graft. The receptor source for this set is a human donor who donated a stem cell graft to a child with acute lymphoblastic leukemia.

This chain joins TRBV12-3 or TRBV12-4 and TRBJ2-5; D perhaps matches TRBD2 (5 bases). Trimming pared 4 bases from V and 5 bases from J, leaving 11 bases between. CDR3 length: 13 residues. The CDR3 is CASSSHRDETQYF. The DNA of the CDR3 is TGTGCCAGCAGTTCCCACCGGGATGAGACCCAGTACTTC.

This clonotype was seen a handful of times. The genes are TRBV5-1 and TRBJ2-7, with D hard to call. V was clipped by 4 bases and J by 2 bases, with 16 bases between them. CDR3 length equals 15 residues. CDR1 SGHRS and CDR2 YFSETQ come from the germline V gene. For the CDR3, the DNA is TGCGCCAGCAGCGTGGATACGGACGTAGCCTACGAGCAGTACTTC. It yields the protein CASSVDTDVAYEQYF. Full variable domain (rest looked up from reference TRBV5-1 and TRBJ2-7): KAGVTQTPRYLIKTRGQQVTLSCSPISGHRSVSWYQQTPGQGLQFLFEYFSETQRNKGNFPGRFSGRQFSNSRSEMNVSTLELGDSALYLCASSVDTDVAYEQYFGPGTRLTVT.

V usage is TRBV5-1 and J usage is TRBJ1-1; D is unclear. The CDR3 is made up of 15 amino acids. The V gene's germline CDR1 is SGHRS and CDR2 YFSETQ. The germline V and J ends were trimmed by 0 bases and 3 bases, with 12 bases remaining between them. CDR3 sequence (DNA): TGCGCCAGCAGCTTGGCCCAAGGTAGGGACACTGAAGCTTTCTTT. Translating it yields CASSLAQGRDTEAFF.

This clonotype was picked up a small number of times. V gene TRBV25-1 combines with J gene TRBJ2-7; D unresolved. V lost 5 bases and J 5 bases, leaving 28 bases between the germline ends. Germline values: CDR1 MGHDK, CDR2 SYGVNS. This CDR3 spans 18 amino acids. CDR3 amino acids: CASSSSKGAGPRSHEQYF. The CDR3 DNA reads TGTGCCAGCAGTTCCTCCAAAGGAGCCGGGCCCAGAAGCCACGAGCAGTACTTC.

This chain joins TRBV30 and TRBJ1-4; no clear D gene. CDR1 and CDR2 (germline): GTSNPN, SVGIG (reference sequence). V lost 3 bases, J lost 0 bases, and 11 bases lay in between. The CDR3 spans 15 residues. CDR3 residues: CAWRRGIATNEKLFF. CDR3 coding DNA: TGTGCCTGGAGAAGAGGCATTGCAACTAATGAAAAACTGTTTTTT.

In this sample, this clonotype turned up a few times. The rearrangement links TRBV13 to TRBJ2-7; D remains ambiguous. This CDR3 contains 13 residues. V shed 5 bases and J shed 3 bases, with 11 bases lying between them. CDR1 and CDR2 from the germline V gene are PRHDT and FYEKMQ (reference sequence). CDR3 sequence reads: CASSPGRLYEQYF. The CDR3 DNA sequence: TGTGCCAGCAGCCCCGGACGGCTCTACGAGCAGTACTTC.

In this sample, this clonotype turned up a few times. CDR3 coding DNA: TGTGCCAGCAGCCCCCGTAGGGGCATAGAAGATACGCAGTATTTT. It codes for CASSPRRGIEDTQYF. The rearrangement links TRBV11-2 to TRBJ2-3, with TRBD1 as a possible D gene (5 bases). V lost 5 bases to trimming and J lost 5 bases, with 17 bases between them. CDR1 is SGHAT, CDR2 FQNNGV, per germline. The length of the CDR3 is 15 residues.

This clonotype came up a few times. The rearrangement uses TRBV19 and TRBJ2-1; 11 nucleotides line up with TRBD2. Germline V CDR1 and CDR2: LNHDA, SQIVND (reference sequence). The junction had 4 bases not matched to a gene; V was cut back by 6 bases and J by 6 bases. This CDR3 is built from 14 residues. The CDR3 here is CASRVLAGVNEQFF. CDR3 sequence (DNA): TGTGCCAGTAGGGTACTAGCGGGAGTCAATGAGCAGTTCTTC. Looking up the rest from reference TRBV19 and TRBJ2-1 gives the full variable domain: DGGITQSPKYLFRKEGQNVTLSCEQNLNHDAMYWYRQDPGQGLRLIYYSQIVNDFQKGDIAEGYSVSREKKESFPLTVTSAQKNPTAFYLCASRVLAGVNEQFFGPGTRLTVL.

The chain combines TRBV10-3 with TRBJ1-1, with a possible D match to TRBD1 (5 bases). V was trimmed by 2 bases and J by 1 base, leaving 8 bases between them. The CDR3 consists of 14 residues. Germline V gene sequence: CDR1 ENHRY, CDR2 SYGVKD. CDR3 region: CAISEETANTEAFF. CDR3 bases: TGTGCCATCAGTGAGGAGACAGCGAACACTGAAGCTTTCTTT.

V usage is TRBV7-6 and J usage is TRBJ2-7, with 9 bases that match TRBD1. The CDR3 has 15 residues. The junction had 4 bases not matched to a gene; V was cut back by 4 bases and J by 0 bases. Germline CDR1 and CDR2: SGHVS and FNYEAQ. This CDR3 reads CASSWRQGVSYEQYF. Written as DNA, the CDR3 is TGTGCCAGCAGCTGGCGACAGGGGGTCTCCTACGAGCAGTACTTC.

The V and J genes are TRBV5-1 and TRBJ2-1, with 7 bases identical to TRBD2. Germline CDR1 and CDR2: SGHRS and YFSETQ. The CDR3 has 15 amino acids. After removal of 4 bases from V and 6 bases from J, the junction contained 10 bases not matched to a gene. The CDR3 sequence: CASSTGLEAGNEQFF. The CDR3 region has the DNA TGCGCCAGCAGCACCGGACTAGAAGCGGGCAATGAGCAGTTCTTC.

The chain is built from TRBV29-1 and TRBJ2-7; TRBD1 aligns across 7 bases. Per germline, CDR1 SQVTM and CDR2 ANQGSEA. After removal of 3 bases from V and 1 base from J, the junction contained 6 bases not matched to a gene. CDR3 size: 14 residues. The CDR3 DNA follows: TGCAGCGTTGAGAGGACAGGATCGTCCTACGAGCAGTACTTC. Translation gives CSVERTGSSYEQYF.

This clonotype was detected ten times or more. The V call is TRBV5-1, the J call TRBJ1-2; unclear D gene. Trimming took 0 bases from V and 4 from J, leaving 7 bases between them. The CDR3 extends over 13 amino acids. The germline CDR1 and CDR2 sequences are SGHRS and YFSETQ. The CDR3 sequence: CASSLGLLYGYTF. The CDR3 DNA reads TGCGCCAGCAGCTTGGGACTGCTCTATGGCTACACCTTC.

This sequence joins TRBV14 and TRBJ1-2; D not resolved. This CDR3 region has 14 residues. Germline CDR1 reads SGHDN; CDR2 reads FVKESK. Trimming took 4 bases from V and 7 from J, leaving 16 bases between them. The CDR3 loop reads CASSRSRSMGGYTF. CDR3 coding DNA: TGTGCCAGCAGCCGGTCGCGGTCGATGGGTGGCTACACCTTC.

The genes are TRBV25-1 and TRBJ2-2, with a tentative D call TRBD1 (6 bases). Germline loops: CDR1 MGHDK, CDR2 SYGVNS. Trimming took 4 bases from V and 3 from J, leaving 12 bases between them. The CDR3 loop spans 15 amino acids. The CDR3 region has the DNA TGTGCCAGCAGTGGACAGGCGTCTTACACCGGGGAGCTGTTTTTT. Amino acids: CASSGQASYTGELFF.

This clonotype was counted a few times. The genes are TRBV7-3 and TRBJ2-5, with D perhaps TRBD1 (6 bases). The CDR3 spans 14 residues. V dropped 5 bases and J dropped 0 bases, with 10 bases sitting between them. Germline V CDR1 and CDR2: SGHTA, FQGTGA. Here the CDR3 DNA reads TGTGCCAGCAGCCCTTACAGGGACCAAGAGACCCAGTACTTC. This translates into CASSPYRDQETQYF.

This clonotype was observed a few times. The chain employs TRBV6-5 and TRBJ2-7; D might be TRBD1 (6 bases). The CDR3 is made up of 15 amino acids. From germline, CDR1 is MNHEY and CDR2 SVGAGI. V dropped 0 bases and J dropped 6 bases, with 15 bases sitting between them. CDR3: CASSYSLTGLGEQYF. The DNA for the CDR3 is TGTGCCAGCAGTTACTCTCTTACAGGGCTTGGCGAGCAGTACTTC.

This clonotype occurred a few times. CDR3 DNA sequence: TGTGCCAGCAGCGTAAGCGAGATGGAGACCCAGTACTTC. Its translation is CASSVSEMETQYF. J is TRBJ2-5 and V is TRBV5-6; D is undetermined. Germline lookup yields CDR1 SGHDT and CDR2 YYEEEE. V lost 4 bases and J 5 bases, leaving 12 bases between the germline ends. This CDR3 contains 13 residues. Complete variable domain (other parts from reference TRBV5-6 and TRBJ2-5): DAGVTQSPTHLIKTRGQQVTLRCSPKSGHDTVSWYQQALGQGPQFIFQYYEEEERQRGNFPDRFSGHQFPNYSSELNVNALLLGDSALYLCASSVSEMETQYFGPGTRLLVL.

The chain is built from TRBV6-5 and TRBJ1-1; D might be TRBD1 (5 bases). Germline values: CDR1 MNHEY, CDR2 SVGAGI. CDR3 length equals 15 residues. V shed 2 bases and J shed 0 bases, with 10 bases lying between them. In nucleotides, the CDR3 is TGTGCCAGCAGTTACGCAGACAGAATGAACACTGAAGCTTTCTTT. Encoded protein: CASSYADRMNTEAFF.

The chain has TRBV12-3 or TRBV12-4 and TRBJ2-7; 7 bases are a match to TRBD1. The CDR3 totals 16 residues. J was trimmed by 6 bases and V by 0 bases; bases with no gene match: 11. Here the CDR3 DNA reads TGTGCCAGCAGTTTAGCAGACAGGGTCCGAGAGAGCGAGCAGTACTTC. Translated: CASSLADRVRESEQYF.

This clonotype was seen a handful of times. The CDR3, as DNA: TGTGCCAGCAGTACCGGGCCCAACGTGATTGAGCCAACTAATGAAAAACTGTTTTTT. It is translated as CASSTGPNVIEPTNEKLFF. J is TRBJ1-4 and V is TRBV6-2 or TRBV6-3, with D unresolved. The CDR3 spans 19 residues. V lost 5 bases, J lost 0 bases, and 22 bases lay in between. The germline CDR1 and CDR2 sequences are MNHEY and SVGEGT.

This chain uses TRBV6-1 with TRBJ2-1; 7 bases match TRBD2. Per the germline V gene, CDR1 is MNHNS and CDR2 is SASEGT. J was trimmed by 3 bases and V by 5 bases; bases with no gene match: 13. The CDR3 covers 17 residues. CDR3 loop: CASSPGGAGVFYNEQFF. As DNA, the CDR3 is TGTGCCAGCAGTCCCGGAGGGGCGGGAGTTTTCTACAATGAGCAGTTCTTC.

This clonotype was seen a few times. The V and J genes are TRBV7-3 and TRBJ1-1; D is ambiguous. The CDR3 is 13 residues long. Germline V gene data show CDR1 as SGHTA and CDR2 as FQGTGA. Trimming removed 4 bases at V and 11 bases at J, with 17 bases between. CDR3 region: CASSSNSGHEAFF. The CDR3 region has the DNA TGTGCCAGCAGCTCCAATTCGGGCCACGAGGCTTTCTTT.

V usage is TRBV5-1 and J usage is TRBJ1-4; the match to TRBD1 covers 7 bases. Germline CDR1 is SGHRS and CDR2 is YFSETQ. With V trimmed by 1 base and J by 7 bases, 10 bases remained unmatched. The CDR3 has 16 residues. The CDR3 DNA reads TGCGCCAGCAGCTTGACCGACCCAGGGGGAGGTGAAAAACTGTTTTTT. Its protein is CASSLTDPGGGEKLFF.

This clonotype has only a few counts. This chain joins TRBV7-9 and TRBJ2-7; D remains ambiguous. Germline assignment: CDR1 SEHNR and CDR2 FQNEAQ (reference sequence). Trimming took 3 bases from V and 3 from J, leaving 12 bases between them. The CDR3 runs to 14 residues. The CDR3 nucleotides read TGTGCCAGCAGCTTCGGGCAGGCCGTCTACGAGCAGTACTTC. Translated: CASSFGQAVYEQYF.

The J gene is TRBJ2-7, the V gene TRBV5-1, with D unresolved. Germline V gene data show CDR1 as SGHRS and CDR2 as YFSETQ. The CDR3 length is 14 residues. V dropped 4 bases and J dropped 4 bases, with 15 bases sitting between them. CDR3 sequence (DNA): TGCGCCAGCAGCCTGTCAGAGAACCTTTACGAGCAGTACTTC. As protein: CASSLSENLYEQYF.

The J gene is TRBJ2-1, the V gene TRBV29-1; possible D gene TRBD1, 6 bases. The CDR3 has 14 residues. V lost 0 bases to trimming and J lost 7 bases, with 13 bases between them. CDR1 SQVTM and CDR2 ANQGSEA come from the germline V gene. The CDR3 DNA is TGCAGCGTTGAAGATCTTACAGGGATGAATGAGCAGTTCTTC. Residues: CSVEDLTGMNEQFF.

CDR3 loop: CASSLEDGNYGYTF. CDR3 DNA sequence: TGCGCCAGCAGCTTGGAGGACGGCAACTATGGCTACACCTTC. The chain combines TRBV5-1 with TRBJ1-2; no definite D call. The germline V gene encodes CDR1 SGHRS and CDR2 YFSETQ. Trimming took 0 bases from V and 2 from J, leaving 8 bases between them. CDR3 size: 14 residues. The complete variable domain, with remaining parts taken from reference TRBV5-1 and TRBJ1-2, reads KAGVTQTPRYLIKTRGQQVTLSCSPISGHRSVSWYQQTPGQGLQFLFEYFSETQRNKGNFPGRFSGRQFSNSRSEMNVSTLELGDSALYLCASSLEDGNYGYTFGSGTRLTVV.

The rearrangement uses TRBV29-1 and TRBJ2-3, with D perhaps matching TRBD2 (5 bases). The CDR3 sequence is 14 residues long. Per germline, CDR1 SQVTM and CDR2 ANQGSEA. V lost 4 bases and J lost 1, with 12 bases in between. CDR3 protein: CSVGFGLGTDTQYF. The DNA of the CDR3 is TGCAGCGTTGGGTTCGGACTGGGCACAGATACGCAGTATTTT.

This clonotype was counted only a few times. This chain uses TRBV12-3 or TRBV12-4 with TRBJ2-5; TRBD1 or TRBD2 may be the D gene (5 bases each). This CDR3 is 12 amino acids long. Trimming removed 8 bases from V and 5 bases from J, with 12 bases in between. The CDR3 region is CASRVGTETQYF. The CDR3 DNA sequence: TGTGCCAGCCGGGTAGGGACGGAGACCCAGTACTTC.

The table lists this clonotype with a few counts. The chain recombines TRBV18 with TRBJ1-6, with D hard to call. Germline V lookup: CDR1 KGHSH, CDR2 LQKENI. The CDR3 totals 16 residues. V was cut by 2 bases and J by 2 bases, with 10 bases left in between. CDR3 nucleotide sequence: TGTGCCAGCTCACCAGAGGGTAGCACCTATAATTCACCCCTCCACTTT. It specifies CASSPEGSTYNSPLHF.